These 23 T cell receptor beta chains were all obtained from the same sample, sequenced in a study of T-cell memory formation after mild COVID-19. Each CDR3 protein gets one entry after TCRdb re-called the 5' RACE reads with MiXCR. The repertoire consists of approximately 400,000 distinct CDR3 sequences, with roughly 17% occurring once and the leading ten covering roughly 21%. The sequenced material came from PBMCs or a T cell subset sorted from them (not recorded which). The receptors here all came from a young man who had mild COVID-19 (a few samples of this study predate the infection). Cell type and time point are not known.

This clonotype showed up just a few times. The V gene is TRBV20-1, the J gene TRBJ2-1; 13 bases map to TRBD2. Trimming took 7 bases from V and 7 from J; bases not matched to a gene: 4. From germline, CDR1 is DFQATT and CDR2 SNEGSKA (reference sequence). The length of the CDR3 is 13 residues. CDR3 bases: TGCAGTGGGCCGGGACTAGCGGGGAATGAGCAGTTCTTC. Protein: CSGPGLAGNEQFF.

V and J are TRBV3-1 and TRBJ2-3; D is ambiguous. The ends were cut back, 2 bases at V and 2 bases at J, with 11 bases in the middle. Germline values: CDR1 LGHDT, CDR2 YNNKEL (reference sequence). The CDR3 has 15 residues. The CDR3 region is CASSQYNTLTDTQYF. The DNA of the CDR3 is TGTGCCAGCAGCCAATATAACACACTCACAGATACGCAGTATTTT.

The CDR3 DNA sequence: TGTGGGGGAGGAAACACTGAAGCTTTCTTT. It encodes CGGGNTEAFF. This rearrangement joins TRBV21-1 to TRBJ1-1. TRBV21-1 is a pseudogene. The CDR3 extends over 10 amino acids.

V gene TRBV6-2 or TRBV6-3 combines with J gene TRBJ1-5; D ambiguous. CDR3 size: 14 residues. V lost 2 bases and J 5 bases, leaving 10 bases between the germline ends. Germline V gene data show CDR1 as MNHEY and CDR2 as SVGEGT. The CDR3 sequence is CASSYVRPDQPQHF. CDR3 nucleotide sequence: TGTGCCAGCAGTTACGTGCGCCCGGATCAGCCCCAGCATTTT.

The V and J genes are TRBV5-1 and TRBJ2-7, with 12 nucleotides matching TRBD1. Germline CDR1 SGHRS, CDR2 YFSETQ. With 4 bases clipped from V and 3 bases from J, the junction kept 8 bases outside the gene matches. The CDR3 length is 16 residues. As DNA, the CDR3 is TGCGCCAGCAGCATGGGACAGGGGGCAGGGTACTACGAGCAGTACGTC. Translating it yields CASSMGQGAGYYEQYV.

CDR3 coding DNA: TGTGCCAGCAGTTACTCCAGGGAGACGAACACTGAAGCTTTCTTT. Its translation: CASSYSRETNTEAFF. The chain has TRBV6-5 and TRBJ1-1; D is perhaps TRBD1 (5 bases). V was clipped by 0 bases and J by 1 base, with 9 bases between them. CDR3 length: 15 residues. Looked up from germline, CDR1 is MNHEY and CDR2 is SVGAGI.

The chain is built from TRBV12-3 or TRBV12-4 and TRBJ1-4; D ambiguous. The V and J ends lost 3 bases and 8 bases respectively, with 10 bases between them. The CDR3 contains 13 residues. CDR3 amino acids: CASSFNPGEKLFF. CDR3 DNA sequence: TGTGCCAGCAGTTTTAACCCGGGGGAAAAACTGTTTTTT.

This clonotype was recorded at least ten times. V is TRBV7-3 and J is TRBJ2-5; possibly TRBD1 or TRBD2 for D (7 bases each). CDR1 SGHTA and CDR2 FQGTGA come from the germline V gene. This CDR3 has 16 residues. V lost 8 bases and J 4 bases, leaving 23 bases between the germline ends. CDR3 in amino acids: CASARGGSRAGETQYF. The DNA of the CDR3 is TGTGCCAGCGCCAGGGGGGGATCCCGGGCTGGAGAGACCCAGTACTTC.

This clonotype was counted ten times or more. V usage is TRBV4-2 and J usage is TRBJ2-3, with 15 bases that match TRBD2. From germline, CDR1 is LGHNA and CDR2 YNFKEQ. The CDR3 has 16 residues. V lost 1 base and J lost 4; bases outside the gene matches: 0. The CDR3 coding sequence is TGTGCCAGCAGCCAAGGGACTAGCGGGGGGGCAGATACGCAGTATTTT. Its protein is CASSQGTSGGADTQYF.

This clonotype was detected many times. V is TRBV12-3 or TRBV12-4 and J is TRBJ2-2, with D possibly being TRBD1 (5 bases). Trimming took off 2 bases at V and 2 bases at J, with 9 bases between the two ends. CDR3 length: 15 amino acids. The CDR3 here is CASSLQGPNTGELFF. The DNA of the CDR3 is TGTGCCAGCAGTTTACAGGGTCCTAACACCGGGGAGCTGTTTTTT.

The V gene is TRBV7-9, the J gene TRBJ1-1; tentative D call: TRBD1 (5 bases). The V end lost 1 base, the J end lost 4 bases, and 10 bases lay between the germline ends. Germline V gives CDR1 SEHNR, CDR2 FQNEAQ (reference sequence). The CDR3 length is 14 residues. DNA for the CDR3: TGTGCCAGCAGCTTAGTAGCAGGGCCCACTGAAGCTTTCTTT. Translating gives CASSLVAGPTEAFF.

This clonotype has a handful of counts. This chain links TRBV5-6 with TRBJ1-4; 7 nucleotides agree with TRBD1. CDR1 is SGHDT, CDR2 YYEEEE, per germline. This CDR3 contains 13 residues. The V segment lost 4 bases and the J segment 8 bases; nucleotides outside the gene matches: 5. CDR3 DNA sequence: TGTGCCAGCAGCGACGGGACAGACGAAAAACTGTTTTTT. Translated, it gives CASSDGTDEKLFF.

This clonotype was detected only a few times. The CDR3: CASSFPGSTDTQYF. Written as DNA, the CDR3 is TGTGCCAGCAGCTTCCCCGGTAGCACAGATACGCAGTATTTT. This rearrangement joins TRBV7-2 to TRBJ2-3; D call uncertain. The CDR3 has 14 residues. Looked up from germline, CDR1 is SGHTA and CDR2 is FQGNSA. V was trimmed by 3 bases and J by 0 bases, leaving 7 bases between them. Full variable domain (rest looked up from reference TRBV7-2 and TRBJ2-3): GAGVSQSPSNKVTEKGKDVELRCDPISGHTALYWYRQSLGQGLEFLIYFQGNSAPDKSGLPSDRFSAERTGGSVSTLTIQRTQQEDSAVYLCASSFPGSTDTQYFGPGTRLTVL.

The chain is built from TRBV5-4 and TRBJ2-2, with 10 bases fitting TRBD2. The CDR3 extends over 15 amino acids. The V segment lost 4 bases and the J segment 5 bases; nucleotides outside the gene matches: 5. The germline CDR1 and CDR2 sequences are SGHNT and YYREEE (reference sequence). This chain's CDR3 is CASSELAGATGELFF. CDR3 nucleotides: TGTGCCAGCAGCGAGCTAGCGGGGGCGACCGGGGAGCTGTTTTTT.

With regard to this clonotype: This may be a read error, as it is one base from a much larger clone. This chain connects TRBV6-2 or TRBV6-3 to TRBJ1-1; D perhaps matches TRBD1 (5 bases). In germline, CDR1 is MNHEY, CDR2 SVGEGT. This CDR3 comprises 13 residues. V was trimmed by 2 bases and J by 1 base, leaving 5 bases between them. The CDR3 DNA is TGTGCCAGCAGTTACCAGGGGAACACTGAAGCTTTCTTT. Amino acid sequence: CASSYQGNTEAFF.

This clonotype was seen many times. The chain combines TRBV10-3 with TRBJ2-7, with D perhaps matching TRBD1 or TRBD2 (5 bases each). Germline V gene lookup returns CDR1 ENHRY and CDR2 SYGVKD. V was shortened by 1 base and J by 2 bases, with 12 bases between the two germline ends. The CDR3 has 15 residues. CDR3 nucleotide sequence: TGTGCCATCAGTGAGTACTCAGGGAGCACCTACGAGCAGTACGTC. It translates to CAISEYSGSTYEQYV.

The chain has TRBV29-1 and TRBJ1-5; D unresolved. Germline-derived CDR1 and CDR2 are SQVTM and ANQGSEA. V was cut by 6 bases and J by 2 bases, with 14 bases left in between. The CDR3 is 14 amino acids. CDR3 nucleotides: TGCAGCGTCGGGATGGGGTTCGGCAATCAGCCCCAGCATTTT. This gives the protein CSVGMGFGNQPQHF.

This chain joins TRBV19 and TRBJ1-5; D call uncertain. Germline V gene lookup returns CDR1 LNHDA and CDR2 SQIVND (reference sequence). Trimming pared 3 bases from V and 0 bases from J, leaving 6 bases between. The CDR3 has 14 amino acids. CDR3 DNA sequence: TGTGCCAGTAGTATCTTGGATAGCAATCAGCCCCAGCATTTT. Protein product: CASSILDSNQPQHF.

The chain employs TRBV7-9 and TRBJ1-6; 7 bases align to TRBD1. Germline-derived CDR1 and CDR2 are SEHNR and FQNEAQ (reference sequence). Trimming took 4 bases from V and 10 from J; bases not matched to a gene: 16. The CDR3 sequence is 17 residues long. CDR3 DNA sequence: TGTGCCAGCAGCTCAGTGACAGGGCAGGGATTGGGGTCACCCCTCCACTTT. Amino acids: CASSSVTGQGLGSPLHF. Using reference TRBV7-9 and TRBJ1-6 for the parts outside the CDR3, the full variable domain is DTGVSQNPRHKITKRGQNVTFRCDPISEHNRLYWYRQTLGQGPEFLTYFQNEAQLEKSRLLSDRFSAERPKGSFSTLEIQRTEQGDSAMYLCASSSVTGQGLGSPLHFGNGTRLTVT.

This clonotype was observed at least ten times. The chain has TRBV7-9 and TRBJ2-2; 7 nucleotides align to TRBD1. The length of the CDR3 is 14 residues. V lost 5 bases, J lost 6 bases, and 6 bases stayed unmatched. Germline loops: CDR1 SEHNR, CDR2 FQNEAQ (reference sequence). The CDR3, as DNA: TGTGCCAGCAGCGCTACAGGGGATGCCGGGGAGCTGTTTTTT. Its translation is CASSATGDAGELFF.

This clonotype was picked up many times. The CDR3 DNA follows: TGCAGTGCTGACTACAATGAGCAGTTCTTC. Its translation: CSADYNEQFF. J is TRBJ2-1 and V is TRBV20-1, with unresolved D. Per the germline V gene, CDR1 is DFQATT and CDR2 is SNEGSKA (reference sequence). This CDR3 contains 10 residues. V lost 5 bases and J 3 bases, leaving 2 bases between the germline ends.

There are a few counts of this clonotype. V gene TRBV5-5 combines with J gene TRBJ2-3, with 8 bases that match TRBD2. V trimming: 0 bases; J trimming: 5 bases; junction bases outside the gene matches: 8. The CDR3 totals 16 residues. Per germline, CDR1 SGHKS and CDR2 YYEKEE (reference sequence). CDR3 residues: CASSLGAGGLGDTQYF. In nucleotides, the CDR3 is TGTGCCAGCAGCTTGGGTGCGGGGGGCCTCGGAGATACGCAGTATTTT. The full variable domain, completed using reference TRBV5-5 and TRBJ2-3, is DAGVTQSPTHLIKTRGQQVTLRCSPISGHKSVSWYQQVLGQGPQFIFQYYEKEERGRGNFPDRFSARQFPNYSSELNVNALLLGDSALYLCASSLGAGGLGDTQYFGPGTRLTVL.

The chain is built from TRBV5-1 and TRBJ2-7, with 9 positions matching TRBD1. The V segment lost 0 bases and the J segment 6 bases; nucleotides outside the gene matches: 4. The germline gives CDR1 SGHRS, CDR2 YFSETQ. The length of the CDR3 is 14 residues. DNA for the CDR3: TGCGCCAGCAGCTTGGGCGGACAGGGGTCCGAGCAGTACTTC. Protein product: CASSLGGQGSEQYF. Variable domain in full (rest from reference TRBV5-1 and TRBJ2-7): KAGVTQTPRYLIKTRGQQVTLSCSPISGHRSVSWYQQTPGQGLQFLFEYFSETQRNKGNFPGRFSGRQFSNSRSEMNVSTLELGDSALYLCASSLGGQGSEQYFGPGTRLTVT.